This note documents a single T cell receptor (beta chain) sequence. The antigen is not known. Clones were read by immunoSEQ multiplex PCR, and TCRdb kept only the in-frame ones, dropping some. The sample yields approximately 100,000 clones, about nine tenths seen once. This entry belongs to a study of cytomegalovirus exposure and HLA in healthy donors. Study-level points and caveats: In the roughly 130 validation repertoires, a later analysis found that first-cohort TCR clusters tended to co-occur. For most TCR sequences rarity was the rule, although some public TCRs occurred in many donors. Cytomegalovirus-associated status was assigned to approximately 160 TCR beta chains.

Trimming took 4 bases from V and 0 from J, leaving 12 bases between them. The CDR3 runs 15 residues. Germline assignment: CDR1 SNHLY and CDR2 FYNNEI. The receptor comes from a woman in her late teens or twenties in good health and CMV-seropositive. J is TRBJ1-1 and V is TRBV2, with D possibly TRBD1 on 5 matching bases. Sequencing was done on a sample of PBMCs. In DNA, the CDR3 is TGTGCCAGCAGTGCATGGCACAGGATGAACACTGAAGCTTTCTTT. Protein product: CASSAWHRMNTEAFF.